This TCR beta chain was captured in a study of human T cells and chemical hapten exposure. Study-level information: The cohort included alopecia areata under or over 50% scalp, totalis and universalis.

MiXCR, run by TCRdb on the RACE reads, gives a single entry per CDR3 protein. The sample lists 150,000 or so distinct CDR3 sequences, more than 12% seen once, with less than 2% in the top ten. The junction had 15 bases not matched to a gene; V was cut back by 8 bases and J by 6 bases. This CDR3 has 15 amino acids. Germline V gene data show CDR1 as MGHDK and CDR2 as SYGVNS. Regarding time point: patch test 1, 2 weeks after DPC sensitization. Treatment defined: therapeutic diphenylcyclopropenone sensitization with weekly scalp DPC. Each patch-test visit's blood sample preceded patch application. This clonotype has ten or more counts.

The chain combines TRBV25-1 with TRBJ2-7; 8 bases fit TRBD1. The source of this sequence is a woman aged 25-40 years with alopecia areata. Some clones in this sample may be carry-over from other donors' samples. Sequencing was performed on whole blood, taken in connection with sensitization to the hapten diphenylcyclopropenone (DPC). In DNA, the CDR3 is TGTGCCAGCGGGATCCAAACCCTCACAGGGGGCGAGCAGTACTTC. Amino acids: CASGIQTLTGGEQYF.